This T cell receptor (beta chain) was retrieved from a study of blood T cell repertoires in COVID-19. In the authors' workflow: Amplification with reference gene primers provided the estimates of nucleated cell counts. The table came from immunoSEQ multiplex PCR; TCRdb's copy has only in-frame clones and leaves some out. V and J calls and clone size are copied from that table; D and trimming were computed from the DNA. The repertoire has about 250,000 clones, 88% of them found once; the top ten carry roughly 6%. Trimming cost V 0 bases and J 4 bases, with 4 bases left between them. Germline values: CDR1 SGHTA, CDR2 FQGNSA. The CDR3 contains 13 residues.

The TCR was taken from a woman aged 25-40 years with COVID-19, enrolled during active disease. Sequencing used peripheral blood. The chain links TRBV7-2 to TRBJ2-1, with D unresolved. Here the CDR3 DNA reads TGTGCCAGCAGCTTAGCGAGGTACAATGAGCAGTTCTTC. Translating it yields CASSLARYNEQFF.